These 18 T cell receptor beta chains came from one sample sequenced in a study of blood T cell repertoires in COVID-19. Assay used: immunoSEQ multiplex PCR; TCRdb lists only in-frame clones, some missing. The sample shows about 99,000 clones, about 90% of them seen only once. The sequencing input was peripheral blood. These receptors originate from a man in his forties or fifties with COVID-19, enrolled during active disease.

This chain links TRBV10-3 with TRBJ2-3; 7 bases match TRBD1. CDR3 length: 15 residues. V shed 6 bases and J 0 bases; nucleotides not matched to a gene: 6. Germline V gives CDR1 ENHRY, CDR2 SYGVKD. In nucleotides, the CDR3 is TGTGCCATCAGACCCCGGACAGGAAGCACAGATACGCAGTATTTT. It is translated as CAIRPRTGSTDTQYF.

This sequence joins TRBV6-6 and TRBJ2-1, with 9 bases that match TRBD2. Germline V gene lookup returns CDR1 MNHNY and CDR2 SVGAGI (reference sequence). J lost 7 bases, V lost 2 bases, and 9 bases had no gene match. The CDR3 has 16 residues. CDR3 region: CASSYNRGGARNEQFF. The CDR3 bases are TGTGCCAGCAGTTACAACCGCGGGGGGGCACGGAATGAGCAGTTCTTC.

This clone was counted a few times. V gene TRBV15 combines with J gene TRBJ1-4; 7 positions match TRBD1. The junction had 13 bases not matched to a gene; V was cut back by 5 bases and J by 13 bases. The germline CDR1 and CDR2 sequences are LNHNV and YYDKDF (reference sequence). The CDR3 runs 14 residues. CDR3 sequence: CATSAGQARFGLFF. CDR3 bases: TGTGCCACCAGCGCTGGACAGGCTCGGTTCGGACTGTTTTTT. Full variable domain (remainder filled in from reference TRBV15 and TRBJ1-4): DAMVIQNPRYQVTQFGKPVTLSCSQTLNHNVMYWYQQKSSQAPKLLFHYYDKDFNNEADTPDNFQSRRPNTSFCFLDIRSPGLGDTAMYLCATSAGQARFGLFFGSGTQLSVL.

The rearrangement links TRBV5-1 to TRBJ2-3; 7 bases map to TRBD1. Trimming cost V 4 bases and J 0 bases; bases outside gene matches: 8. The CDR3 extends over 16 amino acids. In germline, CDR1 is SGHRS, CDR2 YFSETQ. The CDR3 nucleotides read TGCGCCAGCAGCGCCCCGGGACAGATGAGCACAGATACGCAGTATTTT. Translated, it gives CASSAPGQMSTDTQYF.

The chain couples TRBV7-2 to TRBJ2-1; D unclear. This CDR3 has 12 residues. Deletions cut 2 bases from V and 12 bases from J, with 11 bases between. Germline CDR1 and CDR2: SGHTA and FQGNSA. Here the CDR3 reads CASSLISFGQFF. The CDR3 nucleotides read TGTGCCAGCAGCTTAATATCCTTCGGGCAGTTCTTC.

This clone was seen a few times. The gene calls are TRBV5-1 and TRBJ1-1; TRBD1 aligns across 8 bases. The CDR3 totals 15 residues. Trimming at V came to 3 bases and at J to 4 bases, leaving 8 bases not matched to a gene. CDR1 is SGHRS and CDR2 is YFSETQ in the germline V gene. This chain's CDR3 is CASSSNQGAGTEAFF. In DNA form, the CDR3 reads TGCGCCAGCAGCTCAAATCAGGGGGCGGGCACTGAAGCTTTCTTT.

Comments on this clone: An end of the junction differs from the germline gene, which may be a read error. V is TRBV11-2 and J is TRBJ1-6; 7 bases agree with TRBD1. The CDR3 length is 18 residues. CDR1 is SGHAT, CDR2 FQNNGV, per germline. CDR3 in amino acids: CASSLDREASSYNSPLHF. CDR3 coding DNA: TGTGCCAGCAGCCTAGACAGGGAAGCAAGCTCCTATAATTCACCCCTCCACTTT.

The count of this clone is one. This chain uses TRBV2 with TRBJ2-2, with TRBD1 matching over 7 bases. J gave up 9 bases and V 2 bases, and 6 bases lay outside the gene matches. The CDR3 loop spans 14 amino acids. Germline CDR1 is SNHLY and CDR2 is FYNNEI. The CDR3 coding sequence is TGTGCCAGCAGTGAACGGACAGGAGAGTGGGAGCTGTTTTTT. Translated, it gives CASSERTGEWELFF.

The chain recombines TRBV4-3 with TRBJ2-1; 9 nucleotides match TRBD2. CDR1 is LGHNA and CDR2 is YSLEER in the germline V gene. This CDR3 is 14 amino acids long. With 3 bases clipped from V and 15 bases from J, the junction kept 12 bases outside the gene matches. The CDR3 DNA reads TGCGCCAGCAGCCACCATATGCAGACTAGCGGTCTGTTCTTC. Amino acids: CASSHHMQTSGLFF.

The chain carries TRBV9 and TRBJ2-1; TRBD2 matches at 7 bases. V gave up 0 bases and J gave up 3 bases; unmatched junction bases: 6. The germline CDR1 and CDR2 sequences are SGDLS and YYNGEE. The CDR3 runs 16 residues. CDR3 amino acids: CASSVGVSGLYNEQFF. In DNA, the CDR3 is TGTGCCAGCAGCGTAGGGGTTAGCGGGCTCTACAATGAGCAGTTCTTC.

This rearrangement joins TRBV7-9 to TRBJ1-4; 7 nucleotides agree with TRBD1. CDR1 is SEHNR, CDR2 FQNEAQ, per germline (reference sequence). The length of the CDR3 is 17 residues. The V gene end was trimmed by 0 bases and the J gene end by 5 bases; junction bases not matched to a gene: 9. The CDR3 loop reads CASSLARDSRKNEKLFF. As DNA, the CDR3 is TGTGCCAGCAGCTTAGCCCGGGACAGCCGGAAGAATGAAAAACTGTTTTTT.

J is TRBJ1-1 and V is TRBV5-1; D uncertain. This CDR3 has 16 residues. Trimming shortened V by 4 bases and J by 0 bases, and 16 bases separated the two germline ends. Germline loops: CDR1 SGHRS, CDR2 YFSETQ. CDR3 loop: CASSPLALPVNTEAFF. The CDR3 region has the DNA TGCGCCAGCAGCCCGTTAGCTCTTCCGGTGAACACTGAAGCTTTCTTT. Full variable domain (rest looked up from reference TRBV5-1 and TRBJ1-1): KAGVTQTPRYLIKTRGQQVTLSCSPISGHRSVSWYQQTPGQGLQFLFEYFSETQRNKGNFPGRFSGRQFSNSRSEMNVSTLELGDSALYLCASSPLALPVNTEAFFGQGTRLTVV.

This chain connects TRBV2 to TRBJ2-2; a weak D match, TRBD1 (6 bases). This CDR3 has 13 residues. The germline V gene has CDR1 SNHLY and CDR2 FYNNEI. Trimming removed 10 bases at V and 1 base at J, with 10 bases between. CDR3: CATKDRNTGELFF. The CDR3 DNA is TGTGCCACCAAGGACAGGAACACCGGGGAGCTGTTTTTT. Complete variable domain (other parts from reference TRBV2 and TRBJ2-2): EPEVTQTPSHQVTQMGQEVILRCVPISNHLYFYWYRQILGQKVEFLVSFYNNEISEKSEIFDDQFSVERPDGSNFTLKIRSTKLEDSAMYFCATKDRNTGELFFGEGSRLTVL.

V and J are TRBV3-1 (or the pseudogene TRBV3-2) and TRBJ1-6, with D possibly matching TRBD1 (5 bases). The germline V gene has CDR1 LGHDT and CDR2 YNNKEL (reference sequence). This CDR3 has 16 amino acids. V lost 1 base and J 9 bases, leaving 16 bases between the germline ends. CDR3 DNA: TGTGCCAGCAGCCAAGTGGCGTGGCAGGGTATTTCACCCCTCCACTTT. Amino acid sequence: CASSQVAWQGISPLHF.

This clone was observed a handful of times. The J gene is TRBJ2-7, the V gene TRBV5-4; the match to TRBD1 covers 10 bases. Germline assignment: CDR1 SGHNT and CDR2 YYREEE (reference sequence). This CDR3 has 15 residues. Trimming removed 4 bases from V and 2 bases from J; junction bases left unmatched: 6. The CDR3 bases are TGTGCCAGCAGCCCCAGGGACAGGGGCCCCTACGAGCAGTACTTC. Its protein is CASSPRDRGPYEQYF.

A note on this clone: Other DNA sequences in this sample translate to the same CDR3. V gene TRBV2 combines with J gene TRBJ1-5; TRBD1 matches at 8 bases. CDR1 SNHLY and CDR2 FYNNEI come from the germline V gene. V shed 5 bases and J 7 bases; nucleotides not matched to a gene: 4. CDR3 length equals 13 residues. CDR3 sequence reads: CASSLDRDQPQHF. CDR3 bases: TGTGCCAGCAGTTTGGACAGGGACCAGCCCCAGCATTTT. The full variable domain, with the rest looked up from reference TRBV2 and TRBJ1-5, is EPEVTQTPSHQVTQMGQEVILRCVPISNHLYFYWYRQILGQKVEFLVSFYNNEISEKSEIFDDQFSVERPDGSNFTLKIRSTKLEDSAMYFCASSLDRDQPQHFGDGTRLSIL.

This sequence joins TRBV7-2 and TRBJ1-3, with 9 bases matching TRBD1. V trimming: 1 base; J trimming: 4 bases; junction bases outside the gene matches: 5. Germline V lookup: CDR1 SGHTA, CDR2 FQGNSA. The CDR3 has 16 residues. The DNA for the CDR3 is TGTGCCAGCAGCTTAGTACGGGACAGGGCGGGAAACACCATATATTTT. This sequence encodes CASSLVRDRAGNTIYF.

The rearrangement uses TRBV6-5 and TRBJ1-2, with 8 bases matching TRBD1. The CDR3 is made up of 14 amino acids. V lost 10 bases, J lost 2 bases, and 9 bases stayed unmatched. CDR1 is MNHEY, CDR2 SVGAGI, per germline. CDR3 coding DNA: TGTGCCATTAAGACAGGGGAGATGAACTATGGCTACACCTTC. This codes for CAIKTGEMNYGYTF.